Listed below are T cell receptor beta chains from one sample, sequenced in a study of blood T cell repertoires in COVID-19. TCRdb's table, derived via immunoSEQ multiplex PCR, lists solely in-frame clones and lacks some. Of about 210,000 clones detected, about 81% appear once; the ten largest clones hold about 9%. Sequenced material: PBMCs or T cells enriched from blood (not recorded which). Every receptor here comes from a man aged 35 to 55 who had recovered from COVID-19. CDR3s include the opening cysteine and the closing phenylalanine or tryptophan. A D gene is named only where the DNA matches it firmly. Clone size is stated in some rows and not others, as once, few, many or a class when expanded.

d_gene: TRBD1
abundance: NA
j_gene: TRBJ1-4
v_gene: TRBV12-3/TRBV12-4
CDR3aa: CASSSGGNEKLFF
CDR3nt: TGTGCCAGCAGTTCAGGGGGCAATGAAAAACTGTTTTTT

d_gene: TRBD1
abundance: few
j_gene: TRBJ1-6
v_gene: TRBV2
CDR3aa: CAREDLGQGSSPLHF
CDR3nt: TGTGCCAGAGAGGATCTGGGACAGGGTTCATCACCCCTCCACTTT

d_gene: TRBD2
abundance: NA
j_gene: TRBJ2-3
v_gene: TRBV7-2
CDR3aa: CASSRTSGGADTQYF
CDR3nt: TGTGCCAGCAGCCGCACTAGCGGGGGCGCAGATACGCAGTATTTT

d_gene: TRBD1
abundance: once
j_gene: TRBJ1-4
v_gene: TRBV15
CDR3aa: CATSSRTGNEKLFF
CDR3nt: TGTGCCACCTCCTCCCGGACAGGCAATGAAAAACTGTTTTTT

d_gene: NA
abundance: NA
j_gene: TRBJ1-5
v_gene: TRBV9
CDR3aa: CASSSGRSNQPQHF
CDR3nt: TGTGCCAGCAGCTCAGGCAGGTCCAATCAGCCCCAGCATTTT

d_gene: NA
abundance: NA
j_gene: TRBJ1-2
v_gene: TRBV7-2
CDR3aa: CASSPDPLWTAMNGYTF
CDR3nt: TGTGCCAGCAGCCCCGACCCCCTATGGACAGCGATGAATGGCTACACCTTC

d_gene: TRBD1
abundance: NA
j_gene: TRBJ2-1
v_gene: TRBV24-1
CDR3aa: CATSDTDRGFPSYNEQFF
CDR3nt: TGTGCCACCAGTGATACGGACAGGGGGTTTCCCTCCTACAATGAGCAGTTCTTC

d_gene: NA
abundance: NA
j_gene: TRBJ2-7
v_gene: TRBV7-6
CDR3aa: CASSLGGQPPNF
CDR3nt: TGTGCCAGCAGCTTAGGTGGACAGCCACCTAACTTC

d_gene: NA
abundance: NA
j_gene: TRBJ2-5
v_gene: TRBV5-1
CDR3aa: CASSHYQETQYF
CDR3nt: TGCGCCAGCAGCCACTACCAAGAGACCCAGTACTTC

d_gene: TRBD2
abundance: NA
j_gene: TRBJ2-5
v_gene: TRBV19
CDR3aa: CASSKGLAVPQETQYF
CDR3nt: TGTGCCAGTAGTAAAGGACTAGCGGTGCCTCAAGAGACCCAGTACTTC

d_gene: NA
abundance: NA
j_gene: TRBJ2-5
v_gene: TRBV12-3/TRBV12-4
CDR3aa: CASSAGEKTQYF
CDR3nt: TGTGCCAGCAGTGCCGGGGAGAAGACCCAGTACTTC

d_gene: NA
abundance: NA
j_gene: TRBJ1-2
v_gene: TRBV9
CDR3aa: CASSVDRDPYGYTF
CDR3nt: TGTGCCAGCAGCGTAGACCGGGATCCCTATGGCTACACCTTC

d_gene: NA
abundance: NA
j_gene: TRBJ2-7
v_gene: TRBV4-2
CDR3aa: CASSQVMREDEQYF
CDR3nt: TGTGCCAGCAGCCAAGTAATGAGAGAGGACGAGCAGTACTTC

d_gene: NA
abundance: NA
j_gene: TRBJ2-7
v_gene: TRBV18
CDR3aa: CASVEGVNGGGPNF
CDR3nt: TGTGCCAGCGTCGAAGGGGTGAATGGGGGAGGCCCTAACTTC

d_gene: NA
abundance: NA
j_gene: TRBJ2-1
v_gene: TRBV14
CDR3aa: CASSRGTSKFF
CDR3nt: TGTGCCAGCAGCCGGGGAACTAGCAAGTTCTTC

d_gene: NA
abundance: NA
j_gene: TRBJ1-2
v_gene: TRBV20-1
CDR3aa: CSASAVNGYTF
CDR3nt: TGCAGTGCTAGTGCTGTTAATGGCTACACCTTC

d_gene: TRBD2
abundance: few
j_gene: TRBJ2-1
v_gene: TRBV30
CDR3aa: CAGTSGGYNEQFF
CDR3nt: TGTGCCGGTACTAGCGGGGGGTACAATGAGCAGTTCTTC